Listed here are 18 T cell receptor beta chains from one sample, sequenced in a study of blood T cell repertoires in COVID-19. The table came from immunoSEQ multiplex PCR; TCRdb's copy has only in-frame clones and leaves some out. The profile covers roughly 250,000 clones, with about 90% appearing a single time and just over 7% taken by the ten largest. The specimen was peripheral blood. Receptor source: a man aged 60-69 years who had recovered from COVID-19.

This chain connects TRBV5-1 to TRBJ2-5, with D hard to call. V gave up 5 bases and J gave up 5 bases, with 10 bases separating them. CDR1 and CDR2 from the germline V gene are SGHRS and YFSETQ. This CDR3 is 12 amino acids long. This chain's CDR3 is CASSLPSETQYF. CDR3 bases: TGCGCCAGCAGTCTACCGAGCGAGACCCAGTACTTC. Combining the CDR3 with reference TRBV5-1 and TRBJ2-5 gives the whole variable domain KAGVTQTPRYLIKTRGQQVTLSCSPISGHRSVSWYQQTPGQGLQFLFEYFSETQRNKGNFPGRFSGRQFSNSRSEMNVSTLELGDSALYLCASSLPSETQYFGPGTRLLVL.

The chain combines TRBV6-6 with TRBJ2-2; D is unclear. Germline V lookup: CDR1 MNHNY, CDR2 SVGAGI (reference sequence). This CDR3 comprises 14 residues. Trimming shortened V by 6 bases and J by 6 bases, and 14 bases separated the two germline ends. CDR3: CASRSEITSGELFF. The CDR3 coding sequence is TGTGCCAGCAGATCCGAAATTACATCCGGGGAGCTGTTTTTT.

The CDR3 spells CASSNQGAAKNIQYF. The CDR3 bases are TGTGCCAGCAGCAACCAAGGGGCTGCCAAAAACATTCAGTACTTC. The chain links TRBV28 to TRBJ2-4; the D gene is possibly TRBD1 (5 bases). V lost 6 bases to trimming and J lost 1 base, with 13 bases between them. The CDR3 spans 15 residues. CDR1 is MDHEN, CDR2 SYDVKM, per germline. Based on the CDR3 plus reference TRBV28 and TRBJ2-4, the full variable domain is DVKVTQSSRYLVKRTGEKVFLECVQDMDHENMFWYRQDPGLGLRLIYFSYDVKMKEKGDIPEGYSVSREKKERFSLILESASTNQTSMYLCASSNQGAAKNIQYFGAGTRLSVL.

V and J are TRBV14 and TRBJ1-2; the match to TRBD1 covers 7 bases. Germline CDR1 reads SGHDN; CDR2 reads FVKESK. The CDR3 has 13 amino acids. Trimming removed 4 bases from V and 8 bases from J; junction bases left unmatched: 7. CDR3 in DNA: TGTGCCAGCAGCCCGACAGGGTGGAAGGGCTACACCTTC. Translating it yields CASSPTGWKGYTF. The entire variable domain, with the rest obtained from reference TRBV14 and TRBJ1-2, is as follows: EAGVTQFPSHSVIEKGQTVTLRCDPISGHDNLYWYRRVMGKEIKFLLHFVKESKQDESGMPNNRFLAERTGGTYSTLKVQPAELEDSGVYFCASSPTGWKGYTFGSGTRLTVV.

In its sample, this clone was seen once. The rearrangement links TRBV5-6 to TRBJ1-6, with D uncertain. The V and J ends lost 1 base and 8 bases respectively, with 10 bases between them. Germline assignment: CDR1 SGHDT and CDR2 YYEEEE. The CDR3 is 14 amino acids. The chain's CDR3 is CASSLYQADSPLHF. CDR3 coding DNA: TGTGCCAGCAGCTTGTATCAGGCCGATTCACCCCTCCACTTT.

The sample holds a few counts of this clone. The chain combines TRBV9 with TRBJ1-2; the D is unclear. V was shortened by 0 bases and J by 4 bases, with 10 bases between the two germline ends. The CDR3 runs to 14 residues. Germline V gives CDR1 SGDLS, CDR2 YYNGEE. The CDR3 coding sequence is TGTGCCAGCAGCGTAGATCCGGTTTTCTATGGCTACACCTTC. Translation gives CASSVDPVFYGYTF.

The chain's CDR3 is CASRREFSNSPLHF. DNA for the CDR3: TGTGCCAGCCGAAGGGAGTTCAGTAATTCACCCCTCCACTTT. V and J are TRBV27 and TRBJ1-6; D remains ambiguous. There are 14 residues in the CDR3. Germline V gives CDR1 MNHEY, CDR2 SMNVEV (reference sequence). V dropped 8 bases and J dropped 6 bases, with 14 bases sitting between them.

V and J are TRBV27 and TRBJ1-5; a possible D gene is TRBD1 (5 bases). The CDR3 length is 16 residues. The germline V gene encodes CDR1 MNHEY and CDR2 SMNVEV (reference sequence). In DNA, the CDR3 is TGTGCTGATAAGGGGACTCCTCTCTTGGTCAATCAGCCCCAGCATTTT. Translated, it gives CADKGTPLLVNQPQHF.

The chain has TRBV7-2 and TRBJ2-5, with 8 bases aligning to TRBD1. Unmatched junction bases numbered 8, after V lost 3 bases and J lost 5 bases. The length of the CDR3 is 15 residues. CDR1 and CDR2 (germline): SGHTA, FQGNSA. The DNA of the CDR3 is TGTGCCAGCAGCTTGTCGACAGGGGAGTGGGAGACCCAGTACTTC. This encodes CASSLSTGEWETQYF.

This chain links TRBV18 with TRBJ1-1; no firm D call. The CDR3 sequence is 16 residues long. V was shortened by 4 bases and J by 3 bases, with 18 bases between the two germline ends. Germline CDR1 is KGHSH and CDR2 is LQKENI. CDR3 bases: TGTGCCAGCTCACTACTACCCCCTGTTGATCACACTGAAGCTTTCTTT. Amino acids: CASSLLPPVDHTEAFF.

This rearrangement joins TRBV3-1 (or the pseudogene TRBV3-2) to TRBJ2-1; 7 bases line up with TRBD2. This CDR3 has 17 residues. The V and J ends lost 3 bases and 2 bases, in that order; junction bases with no gene match: 10. The germline V gene encodes CDR1 LGHDT and CDR2 YNNKEL (reference sequence). CDR3 sequence reads: CASSQVRLAAAYNEQFF. As DNA, the CDR3 is TGTGCCAGCAGCCAGGTTAGACTAGCAGCCGCCTACAATGAGCAGTTCTTC.

Here the CDR3 reads CASGGGSYNEQFF. For the CDR3, the DNA is TGTGCCAGCGGCGGCGGGTCCTACAATGAGCAGTTCTTC. V usage is TRBV6-1 and J usage is TRBJ2-1; tentative D call: TRBD2 (5 bases). The CDR3 is made up of 13 amino acids. Trimming took off 8 bases at V and 1 base at J, with 9 bases between the two ends. Germline CDR1 reads MNHNS; CDR2 reads SASEGT.

The chain joins TRBV19 to TRBJ1-1; 8 bases match TRBD1. Per germline, CDR1 LNHDA and CDR2 SQIVND (reference sequence). V dropped 6 bases and J dropped 8; count of bases not matched to a gene: 5. CDR3 length: 12 residues. The CDR3 bases are TGTGCCAGTAGGGAAGACAGGGGCGAAGCTTTCTTT. It codes for CASREDRGEAFF. The full variable domain, with the rest looked up from reference TRBV19 and TRBJ1-1, is DGGITQSPKYLFRKEGQNVTLSCEQNLNHDAMYWYRQDPGQGLRLIYYSQIVNDFQKGDIAEGYSVSREKKESFPLTVTSAQKNPTAFYLCASREDRGEAFFGQGTRLTVV.

The rearrangement joins TRBV6-2 or TRBV6-3 to TRBJ2-7; D is possibly TRBD1 (6 bases). V was shortened by 0 bases and J by 2 bases, with 8 bases between the two germline ends. This CDR3 is 14 amino acids long. The germline gives CDR1 MNHEY, CDR2 SVGEGT. CDR3 DNA sequence: TGTGCCAGCAGTTACTCGCAGGGGCCCTACGAGCAGTACGTC. Residues: CASSYSQGPYEQYV.

The J gene is TRBJ2-1, the V gene TRBV6-5; 7 nucleotides align to TRBD1. This CDR3 spans 13 amino acids. Germline V gene lookup returns CDR1 MNHEY and CDR2 SVGAGI. Trimming at V came to 6 bases and at J to 6 bases, leaving 5 bases not matched to a gene. Written as DNA, the CDR3 is TGTGCCAGCAGCCGGACAGGCTTCAATGAGCAGTTCTTC. Amino acids: CASSRTGFNEQFF.

The J gene is TRBJ2-2, the V gene TRBV14; D ambiguous. This CDR3 has 14 residues. V lost 1 base and J 4 bases, leaving 7 bases between the germline ends. Germline CDR1 reads SGHDN; CDR2 reads FVKESK. The CDR3 region is CASSQVLSTGELFF. The CDR3 nucleotides read TGTGCCAGCAGCCAAGTTTTGAGCACCGGGGAGCTGTTTTTT.

The gene calls are TRBV5-1 and TRBJ1-6; TRBD1 might be the D (5 bases). Trimming stripped 1 base from V and 9 bases from J, with 14 bases between. The CDR3 has 15 residues. CDR1 is SGHRS, CDR2 YFSETQ, per germline. The CDR3 loop is CASSLWGREGSPLHF. The CDR3, as DNA: TGCGCCAGCAGCTTGTGGGGCAGGGAAGGTTCACCCCTCCACTTT.

The J gene is TRBJ2-3, the V gene TRBV30, with a possible D match to TRBD2 (7 bases). Deletions cut 3 bases from V and 3 bases from J, with 13 bases between. CDR3 length equals 14 residues. Germline V gives CDR1 GTSNPN, CDR2 SVGIG (reference sequence). The CDR3 spells CAWRNAGATDTQYF. CDR3 sequence (DNA): TGTGCCTGGAGGAATGCGGGGGCTACAGATACGCAGTATTTT. Drawing the rest from reference TRBV30 and TRBJ2-3, the complete variable domain is SQTIHQWPATLVQPVGSPLSLECTVEGTSNPNLYWYRQAAGRGLQLLFYSVGIGQISSEVPQNLSASRPQDRQFILSSKKLLLSDSGFYLCAWRNAGATDTQYFGPGTRLTVL.